One sample yielded the 21 T cell receptor beta chains listed below, sequenced in a study of blood T cell repertoires in COVID-19. Sequenced by immunoSEQ multiplex PCR; TCRdb stores in-frame clones only, minus some. Counted here are some 170,000 clones, roughly three quarters occurring once; the ten biggest clones make up roughly 8.8%. What was sequenced was peripheral blood. The source is a woman in her forties or fifties with active or convalescent COVID-19.

This chain connects TRBV9 to TRBJ2-3, with TRBD2 matching 12 bases. The V segment lost 2 bases and the J segment 7 bases; nucleotides outside the gene matches: 8. Germline values: CDR1 SGDLS, CDR2 YYNGEE. The CDR3 is 16 residues long. The CDR3 coding sequence is TGTGCCAGCAGCGTCATGACTAGCGGGGGCGACTATACGCAGTATTTT. This encodes CASSVMTSGGDYTQYF.

The CDR3 coding sequence is TGTGCCAGCAGACCGTCCCCCGGGGGATTAAACACCGGGGAGCTGTTTTTT. It is translated as CASRPSPGGLNTGELFF. The chain carries TRBV7-2 and TRBJ2-2, with D perhaps matching TRBD2 (6 bases). Germline assignment: CDR1 SGHTA and CDR2 FQGNSA. The CDR3 runs 17 residues. Trimming removed 6 bases from V and 2 bases from J, with 19 bases in between.

J is TRBJ2-2 and V is TRBV15; no reliable D call. This CDR3 region has 14 residues. Germline V gene sequence: CDR1 LNHNV, CDR2 YYDKDF (reference sequence). Trimming shortened V by 11 bases and J by 4 bases, and 17 bases separated the two germline ends. The CDR3 loop is CAVTGRLGTGELFF. CDR3 DNA sequence: TGTGCCGTCACCGGCAGGTTGGGCACCGGGGAGCTGTTTTTT. Using reference TRBV15 and TRBJ2-2 for the parts outside the CDR3, the full variable domain is DAMVIQNPRYQVTQFGKPVTLSCSQTLNHNVMYWYQQKSSQAPKLLFHYYDKDFNNEADTPDNFQSRRPNTSFCFLDIRSPGLGDTAMYLCAVTGRLGTGELFFGEGSRLTVL.

The chain links TRBV9 to TRBJ2-3, with 8 bases fitting TRBD2. Germline V gene sequence: CDR1 SGDLS, CDR2 YYNGEE. The CDR3 length is 17 residues. With V trimmed by 0 bases and J by 6 bases, 12 bases remained unmatched. The CDR3 nucleotides are TGTGCCAGCAGCGTAGAGGGAGGGCGGGGGGCCTTCGATACGCAGTATTTT. Translated: CASSVEGGRGAFDTQYF.

The chain's CDR3 is CASSHGTREQYF. CDR3 nucleotides: TGTGCCAGCAGCCATGGGACTCGGGAGCAGTACTTC. The gene calls are TRBV3-1 (or the pseudogene TRBV3-2) and TRBJ2-7, with a possible D match to TRBD2 (6 bases). Deletions cut 3 bases from V and 7 bases from J, with 10 bases between. CDR3 length: 12 amino acids. Germline loops: CDR1 LGHDT, CDR2 YNNKEL (reference sequence).

As DNA, the CDR3 is TGTGCCAGTAGTATGGTATACAGGGAGAGTGAGCAGTTCTTC. Encoded protein: CASSMVYRESEQFF. J is TRBJ2-1 and V is TRBV19, with D possibly being TRBD1 (6 bases). V was cut by 3 bases and J by 9 bases, with 15 bases left in between. The V gene's germline CDR1 is LNHDA and CDR2 SQIVND (reference sequence). The CDR3 is made up of 14 amino acids.

The chain combines TRBV7-8 with TRBJ2-3, with a possible D match to TRBD2 (6 bases). V lost 5 bases to trimming and J lost 4 bases, with 13 bases between them. The CDR3 contains 14 residues. Germline values: CDR1 SGHVS, CDR2 FQNEAQ. CDR3 loop: CASSPRETADTQYF. In DNA form, the CDR3 reads TGTGCCAGCAGCCCCCGGGAGACTGCAGATACGCAGTATTTT.

The chain has TRBV14 and TRBJ2-7, with 9 bases identical to TRBD1. Germline V gene sequence: CDR1 SGHDN, CDR2 FVKESK. This CDR3 comprises 14 residues. J was trimmed by 5 bases and V by 5 bases; bases with no gene match: 7. The CDR3: CASSFRDRDHEQYF. Written as DNA, the CDR3 is TGTGCCAGCAGCTTCCGGGACAGGGACCACGAGCAGTACTTC.

This chain connects TRBV7-9 to TRBJ2-1, with 11 positions matching TRBD2. Germline CDR1 and CDR2: SEHNR and FQNEAQ (reference sequence). After removal of 5 bases from V and 4 bases from J, the junction contained 4 bases not matched to a gene. This CDR3 is 15 amino acids long. This chain's CDR3 is CASSLTSGGYNEQFF. CDR3 in DNA: TGTGCCAGCAGCCTCACTAGCGGGGGATACAATGAGCAGTTCTTC.

The CDR3 DNA is TGTGCCAGCAGCCCAGGGTCCTACTACGAGCAGTACTTC. This encodes CASSPGSYYEQYF. This chain joins TRBV3-1 (or the pseudogene TRBV3-2) and TRBJ2-7; maybe TRBD1 (5 bases). Germline V gene data show CDR1 as LGHDT and CDR2 as YNNKEL (reference sequence). V was pared by 4 bases and J by 3 bases, with 10 bases between. The CDR3 is made up of 13 amino acids.

The rearrangement uses TRBV6-5 and TRBJ2-7; TRBD1 aligns across 7 bases. From germline, CDR1 is MNHEY and CDR2 SVGAGI. The CDR3 spans 13 residues. Trimming removed 7 bases from V and 6 bases from J; junction bases left unmatched: 9. CDR3 DNA sequence: TGTGCCAGCAACCTACAGGGGATCAGCGAGCAGTACTTC. Amino acids: CASNLQGISEQYF.

The V gene is TRBV6-2 or TRBV6-3, the J gene TRBJ2-7; the D gene is possibly TRBD2 (5 bases). CDR1 MNHEY and CDR2 SVGEGT come from the germline V gene. This CDR3 has 15 residues. V gave up 6 bases and J gave up 2 bases, with 17 bases separating them. The CDR3 sequence is CASSLQNPGTYEQYF. The DNA of the CDR3 is TGTGCCAGCAGCCTACAAAACCCGGGGACCTACGAGCAGTACTTC.

The V call is TRBV5-1, the J call TRBJ2-7; 10 bases map to TRBD2. The germline gives CDR1 SGHRS, CDR2 YFSETQ. The length of the CDR3 is 16 residues. Trimming cost V 1 base and J 2 bases; bases outside gene matches: 6. In nucleotides, the CDR3 is TGCGCCAGCAGCTTGCAATTAGCGGGGGGCCCCTACGAGCAGTACTTC. It specifies CASSLQLAGGPYEQYF.

This clone was seen a few times. The gene calls are TRBV29-1 and TRBJ2-3; 7 nucleotides agree with TRBD2. CDR1 SQVTM and CDR2 ANQGSEA come from the germline V gene. The CDR3 spans 14 residues. V was pared by 8 bases and J by 2 bases, with 10 bases of the junction left unmatched. The CDR3 loop reads CSIGLGWSTDTQYF. The CDR3 DNA follows: TGCAGCATTGGACTAGGTTGGTCCACAGATACGCAGTATTTT.

This clone was detected only a few times. V gene TRBV6-5 combines with J gene TRBJ1-2, with TRBD1 identical over 9 bases. The CDR3 consists of 16 residues. In germline, CDR1 is MNHEY, CDR2 SVGAGI. J gave up 6 bases and V 0 bases, and 8 bases lay outside the gene matches. The CDR3 loop is CASSYSGTGKKNGYTF. CDR3 in DNA: TGTGCCAGCAGTTACTCGGGGACAGGGAAGAAGAATGGCTACACCTTC.

This clone has a single count. The chain has TRBV6-5 and TRBJ2-7; tentative D call: TRBD2 (5 bases). The V and J ends lost 6 bases and 3 bases respectively, with 18 bases between them. The germline V gene has CDR1 MNHEY and CDR2 SVGAGI. The CDR3 has 15 residues. Here the CDR3 reads CASSLAPSMGYEQYF. In DNA, the CDR3 is TGTGCCAGCAGCTTGGCCCCTAGCATGGGCTACGAGCAGTACTTC.

As for this clone: A read error is possible here, since a much larger clone lies one base away. This same CDR3 is encoded by further DNA sequences in the sample. V and J are TRBV5-6 and TRBJ1-2, with 9 bases matching TRBD1. Germline assignment: CDR1 SGHDT and CDR2 YYEEEE. This CDR3 spans 14 amino acids. J gave up 2 bases and V 4 bases, and 3 bases lay outside the gene matches. CDR3 amino acids: CASSPGQGNYGYTF. The CDR3 DNA reads as TGTGCCAGCAGCCCAGGACAGGGGAACTATGGCTACACCTTC.

The chain employs TRBV3-1 (or the pseudogene TRBV3-2) and TRBJ1-2; TRBD1 might be the D (5 bases). Germline V lookup: CDR1 LGHDT, CDR2 YNNKEL (reference sequence). Trimming pared 4 bases from V and 1 base from J, leaving 10 bases between. The CDR3 has 14 amino acids. For the CDR3, the DNA is TGTGCCAGCAGCCTACCGGGGGTTAACTATGGCTACACCTTC. Residues: CASSLPGVNYGYTF.

This clone was seen only a few times. V and J are TRBV24-1 and TRBJ1-1; no reliable D call. With 2 bases removed from V and 7 bases from J, the gap between germline ends came to 13 bases. CDR1 KGHDR and CDR2 SFDVKD come from the germline V gene. The CDR3 has 14 amino acids. Written as DNA, the CDR3 is TGTGCCACCAGTGATTCACGGAGCCAAGGTGAAGCTTTCTTT. It is translated as CATSDSRSQGEAFF.

V and J are TRBV6-2 or TRBV6-3 and TRBJ1-5; 8 bases fit TRBD1. J gave up 0 bases and V 5 bases, and 15 bases lay outside the gene matches. CDR1 is MNHEY and CDR2 is SVGEGT in the germline V gene. This CDR3 is 19 amino acids long. This CDR3 is CASSPSYGTGPFSNQPQHF. CDR3 DNA sequence: TGTGCCAGCAGTCCATCCTACGGGACAGGTCCTTTTAGCAATCAGCCCCAGCATTTT.

On this clone: One end of the junction is discordant with germline, which a read error may explain. This chain joins TRBV19 and TRBJ2-7, with D perhaps matching TRBD1 (5 bases). This CDR3 is built from 12 residues. Germline CDR1 is LNHDA and CDR2 is SQIVND (reference sequence). CDR3 residues: CASSLEGDEQYF. The CDR3 DNA reads as TGTGCCAGTAGTCTAGAAGGGGACGAGCAGTACTTC.